These 12 T cell receptor beta chains originate from one sample sequenced in a study of CD8 T cells in Susac syndrome. Random hexamers were used to reverse transcribe 0.5 to 1 ug of RNA. TCRdb fed the immunoSEQ multiplex PCR reads into MiXCR, producing one record per CDR3 protein. The sample lists about 200,000 distinct CDR3 sequences, roughly 95% seen once, with approximately 0.094% in the top ten. Sequences were obtained from CD4+ T cells from PBMCs. The source of these receptors is a human donor in good health.

The gene calls are TRBV29-1 and TRBJ2-2; D is ambiguous. V dropped 4 bases and J dropped 7 bases, with 10 bases sitting between them. Germline V gives CDR1 SQVTM, CDR2 ANQGSEA. CDR3 length equals 12 residues. The CDR3 DNA reads as TGCAGCGTTGGACCGCTGGGCGGGGAGCTGTTTTTT. This encodes CSVGPLGGELFF.

J is TRBJ2-7 and V is TRBV29-1, with 12 bases that match TRBD2. Germline-derived CDR1 and CDR2 are SQVTM and ANQGSEA. V lost 7 bases, J lost 4 bases, and 2 bases stayed unmatched. CDR3 length: 12 residues. CDR3 sequence reads: CSGLAGAYEQYV. Written as DNA, the CDR3 is TGCAGCGGACTAGCGGGAGCATACGAGCAGTACGTC.

CDR3 residues: CASSPPFGTVPGNTIYF. The CDR3 coding sequence is TGCGCCAGCAGCCCGCCGTTCGGGACAGTCCCTGGAAACACCATATATTTT. The V gene is TRBV4-1, the J gene TRBJ1-3, with TRBD1 matching 7 bases. V shed 4 bases, J shed 2 bases, and the junction held 11 bases outside the gene matches. CDR1 is MGHRA, CDR2 YSYEKL, per germline. This CDR3 has 17 amino acids.

The V and J genes are TRBV6-5 and TRBJ2-1; TRBD1 matches 7 bases. The CDR3 has 14 residues. Unmatched junction bases numbered 9, after V lost 6 bases and J lost 7 bases. Germline CDR1 and CDR2: MNHEY and SVGAGI. The CDR3 coding sequence is TGTGCCAGCAGCCGCCGGGACAGTGTTAATGAGCAGTTCTTC. Translated: CASSRRDSVNEQFF.

The chain recombines TRBV25-1 with TRBJ2-3; TRBD2 is a possible D gene (7 bases). The CDR3 loop spans 14 amino acids. V shed 8 bases and J shed 1 base, with 13 bases lying between them. CDR1 is MGHDK, CDR2 SYGVNS, per germline. CDR3 DNA: TGTGCCAGCGGACAGCGGGGACGCACAGATACGCAGTATTTT. Its protein product is CASGQRGRTDTQYF.

The rearrangement joins TRBV7-8 to TRBJ2-2, with 9 bases lining up with TRBD1. Per the germline V gene, CDR1 is SGHVS and CDR2 is FQNEAQ. This CDR3 has 16 amino acids. Trimming took 0 bases from V and 1 from J; bases not matched to a gene: 0. For the CDR3, the DNA is TGTGCCAGCAGCTTAGCGGGACAGGGGAACACCGGGGAGCTGTTTTTT. Protein product: CASSLAGQGNTGELFF.

This sequence joins TRBV5-1 and TRBJ2-1; D might be TRBD2 (5 bases). The germline V and J ends were trimmed by 1 base and 0 bases, with 8 bases remaining between them. CDR1 and CDR2 (germline): SGHRS, YFSETQ. The CDR3 runs to 15 residues. The chain's CDR3 is CASSLSSGSYNEQFF. The CDR3 nucleotides are TGCGCCAGCAGCTTGTCCAGCGGCTCCTACAATGAGCAGTTCTTC.

This chain connects TRBV18 to TRBJ2-4; a weak D match, TRBD2 (5 bases). CDR1 is KGHSH and CDR2 is LQKENI in the germline V gene. The V gene lost 0 bases and the J gene lost 9 bases, with 6 bases spanning the gap. This CDR3 has 12 residues. CDR3 coding DNA: TGTGCCAGCTCACCACCGGCGGGCATTCAGTACTTC. This sequence encodes CASSPPAGIQYF.

The chain has TRBV29-1 and TRBJ1-2, with D hard to call. V was cut by 0 bases and J by 3 bases, with 14 bases left in between. CDR3 size: 15 residues. Germline loops: CDR1 SQVTM, CDR2 ANQGSEA. This CDR3 is CSVEDRAREDYGYTF. The DNA for the CDR3 is TGCAGCGTTGAAGACCGGGCGCGAGAGGACTATGGCTACACCTTC. The full variable domain, completed using reference TRBV29-1 and TRBJ1-2, is SAVISQKPSRDICQRGTSLTIQCQVDSQVTMMFWYRQQPGQSLTLIATANQGSEATYESGFVIDKFPISRPNLTFSTLTVSNMSPEDSSIYLCSVEDRAREDYGYTFGSGTRLTVV.

The V and J genes are TRBV20-1 and TRBJ2-7; D call uncertain. Germline V gives CDR1 DFQATT, CDR2 SNEGSKA (reference sequence). The CDR3 is 13 residues long. V lost 0 bases and J lost 0, with 6 bases in between. The CDR3 DNA is TGCAGTGCTAGAGAAGGCAGCTCCTACGAGCAGTACGTC. Protein: CSAREGSSYEQYV.

This clonotype was detected only once. The chain combines TRBV20-1 with TRBJ2-3; D is unresolved. CDR3 size: 14 residues. The V gene's germline CDR1 is DFQATT and CDR2 SNEGSKA (reference sequence). The ends were cut back, 5 bases at V and 1 base at J, with 13 bases in the middle. CDR3 nucleotide sequence: TGCAGTGCTCCCGACTCCCGGGGCACAGATACGCAGTATTTT. Translating it yields CSAPDSRGTDTQYF.

The rearrangement uses TRBV20-1 and TRBJ1-2, with TRBD1 identical over 8 bases. The CDR3 covers 13 residues. After removal of 6 bases from V and 6 bases from J, the junction contained 9 bases not matched to a gene. The germline gives CDR1 DFQATT, CDR2 SNEGSKA (reference sequence). This chain's CDR3 is CSAPRTGNDGYTF. CDR3 nucleotides: TGCAGTGCACCTAGGACAGGGAATGATGGCTACACCTTC.